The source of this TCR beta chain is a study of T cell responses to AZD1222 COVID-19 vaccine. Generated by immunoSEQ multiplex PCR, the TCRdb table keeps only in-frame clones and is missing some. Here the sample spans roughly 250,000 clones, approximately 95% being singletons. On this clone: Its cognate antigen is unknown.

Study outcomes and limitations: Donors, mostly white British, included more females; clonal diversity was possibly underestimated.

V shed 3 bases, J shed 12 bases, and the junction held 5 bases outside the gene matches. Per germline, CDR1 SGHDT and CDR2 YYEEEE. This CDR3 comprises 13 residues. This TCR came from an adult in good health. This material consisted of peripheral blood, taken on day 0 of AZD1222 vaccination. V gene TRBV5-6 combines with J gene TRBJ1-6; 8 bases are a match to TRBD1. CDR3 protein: CASSSDRGGPLHF. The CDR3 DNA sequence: TGTGCCAGCAGCTCAGACAGGGGAGGACCCCTCCACTTT. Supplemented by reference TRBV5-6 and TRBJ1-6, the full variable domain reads DAGVTQSPTHLIKTRGQQVTLRCSPKSGHDTVSWYQQALGQGPQFIFQYYEEEERQRGNFPDRFSGHQFPNYSSELNVNALLLGDSALYLCASSSDRGGPLHFGNGTRLTVT.